This TCR beta chain was observed in a study of T cell repertoires in cytomegalovirus infection (dated by TCRdb to about 2019). Regarding the study in general: The HLA type of each donor mattered for the analysis, because public TCR beta signatures pointed to carriage of CMV infection along with the matching HLA type.

The V and J ends are trimmed by 0 bases and 0 bases, leaving 7 bases between them. Looking up the germline V gene yields CDR1 SGDLS and CDR2 YYNGEE. The CDR3 starts with the cysteine, ends with the phenylalanine, and has 14 residues. Of the read, only the CDR3 DNA is kept; its 42 bases are in frame from base 1. Notes on this clonotype: The target of this receptor is not known. No base quality information exists; no much larger clone differs at one position.

The instrument given in TCRdb is Illumina HiSeq 1500. Clones were called with MiXCR by TCRdb after fastp trimmed the public reads at Q25, and only in-frame beta chains were retained. Every distinct CDR3 protein forms one entry, paired with its most common genes and DNA. The sample data list 200,000 to 300,000 distinct CDR3 sequences, and 12% to 15% of these were observed just once. The top ten hold about 10% of the sample. Paper-wide results and their limitations: Carriers of CMV infection plus the relevant HLA type were discriminated by the cumulative frequency of public TCR beta family members in the study cohort and in an independent approximately 400-donor cohort. The ex vivo response was dominated by HLA-C-restricted CMV-specific TCR beta clonotypes, and the single most frequent clonotype in two of eight donors was supplied by these HLA-C-restricted clonotypes.

This TCR was sampled from a human donor in good health (CMV status not recorded). Some clones in this sample may be carry-over from other donors' samples. The material sequenced was PBMCs. The chain couples TRBV9 to TRBJ2-7, with the D segment identity uncertain. The CDR3 region has the sequence CASSVDLPSYEQYF. The sequenced DNA is TGTGCCAGCAGCGTAGATCTACCCTCCTACGAGCAGTACTTC.